This TCR beta chain emerged from a study of identical twins. Concerning this clonotype: Its antigen remains unidentified.

Findings of the study overall: Weaker excess twin sharing was observed in beta out-of-frame sequences. In drawing conclusions, the study used cross-sectional statistical analysis and did not follow the same donors.

Template switching added a universal primer site; cDNA carried unique molecular identifiers. From the 5' RACE reads, TCRdb called clonotypes with MiXCR, one entry per CDR3 protein. The table includes 400,000 to 550,000 distinct CDR3 sequences, more than 13% detected once. Between the trimmed V and J ends, which lost 0 bases and 4 bases, there was a span of 11 bases. Per germline, CDR1 SGHRS and CDR2 YFSETQ. This CDR3 comprises 15 residues. The same data also contributed to another study, on yellow fever vaccine responses in identical twins. That publication notes: Twins' vaccine T cell response reportedly seemed partly convergent, partly personalized.

The gene calls are TRBV5-1 and TRBJ2-1, with D possibly matching TRBD1 (5 bases). The sequencing input was CD4+ T cells sorted from blood. The TCR sequence derives from a woman in her late teens or twenties in good health. The CDR3 region has the DNA TGCGCCAGCAGCTTGGTGGTGACAGAGTACAATGAGCAGTTCTTC. The encoded protein is CASSLVVTEYNEQFF.